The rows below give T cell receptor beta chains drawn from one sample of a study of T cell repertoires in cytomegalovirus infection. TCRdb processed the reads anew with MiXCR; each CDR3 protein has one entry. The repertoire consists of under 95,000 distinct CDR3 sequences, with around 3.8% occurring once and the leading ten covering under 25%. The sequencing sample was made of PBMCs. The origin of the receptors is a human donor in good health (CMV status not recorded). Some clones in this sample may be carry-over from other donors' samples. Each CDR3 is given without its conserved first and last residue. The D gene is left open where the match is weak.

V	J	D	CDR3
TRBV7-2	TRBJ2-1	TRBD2	ASSLRGRSGSYNEQF
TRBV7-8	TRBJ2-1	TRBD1	ASSLEDRGDNEQF
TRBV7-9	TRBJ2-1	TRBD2	ASSPDMWGGSYNEQF
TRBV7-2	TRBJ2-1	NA	ASSPRGSNEQF
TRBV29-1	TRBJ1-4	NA	SVGSGQWDEKLF
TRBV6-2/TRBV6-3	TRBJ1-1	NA	ASSDDTEAF
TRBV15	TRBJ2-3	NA	ATSREAATDTQY
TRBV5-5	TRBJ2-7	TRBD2	ASRPAGGLAGDYEQY
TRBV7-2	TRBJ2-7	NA	ASSLTWDFSYEQY
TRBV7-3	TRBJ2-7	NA	ASSLSPPGEQY
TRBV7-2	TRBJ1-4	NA	ASSLRDGEKLF
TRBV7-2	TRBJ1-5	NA	ASSLQGWGNQPQH
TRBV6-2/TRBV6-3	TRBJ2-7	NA	ASSYTDSSYEQY
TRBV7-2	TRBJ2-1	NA	ASSSEQLGYNEQF
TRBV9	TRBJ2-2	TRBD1	ASSVSGQYTGELF
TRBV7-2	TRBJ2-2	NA	ASSPSRRASTGELF
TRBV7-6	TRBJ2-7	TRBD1	ASSLISQGPEQY
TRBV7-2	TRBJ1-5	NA	ASSQSVASNQPQH
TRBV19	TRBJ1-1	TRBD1	ASSIGTGGQAF
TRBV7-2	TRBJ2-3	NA	ASSLAGYTQY
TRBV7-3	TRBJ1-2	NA	ASSLPGTLYGYT
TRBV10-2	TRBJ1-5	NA	ASSSRRDNQPQH
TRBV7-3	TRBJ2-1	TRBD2	ASSRGLPENNEQF
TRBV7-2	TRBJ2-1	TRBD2	ASRRTSGQYNEQF
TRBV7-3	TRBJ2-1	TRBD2	ASSFGGRAHEQF
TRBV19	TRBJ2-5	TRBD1	ASSTRDREETQY
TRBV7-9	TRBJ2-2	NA	ASSPIGRVTGELF
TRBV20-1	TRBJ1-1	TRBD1	SARVAGGSTEAF
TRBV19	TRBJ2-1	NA	ASSIRGGLSYNEQF
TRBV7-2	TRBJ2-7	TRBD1	ASTGQGRSSVYEQY
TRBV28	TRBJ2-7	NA	ASSFGEYEQY